One and the same sample provided the 15 T cell receptor beta chains below, sequenced in a study of breast tumors, draining lymph nodes, adjacent tissues. A single record per CDR3 protein comes from TCRdb applying MiXCR to the multiplex PCR reads. The data contain 200,000 to 250,000 distinct CDR3 sequences, about 30% of them seen just once; the ten biggest clones take up just over 1.4%. Samples came from axillary lymph nodes draining the breast cancer. The sequenced sample was axillary lymph node tissue. The receptor set was obtained from a female donor with breast cancer. Some clones in this sample may be carry-over from other donors' samples.

At least ten counts were recorded for this clonotype. V usage is TRBV24-1 and J usage is TRBJ2-1, with TRBD2 identical over 11 bases. With 0 bases clipped from V and 10 bases from J, the junction kept 7 bases outside the gene matches. Germline CDR1 is KGHDR and CDR2 is SFDVKD. CDR3 length: 16 residues. CDR3 coding DNA: TGTGCCACCAGTGATTTGAATAGCGGGAGGGCCGGAGAGCAGTTCTTC. Protein: CATSDLNSGRAGEQFF.

The gene calls are TRBV10-2 and TRBJ1-5; 9 bases match TRBD1. With V trimmed by 10 bases and J by 2 bases, 24 bases remained unmatched. Germline V gene sequence: CDR1 WSHSY, CDR2 SAAADI. The CDR3 length is 20 residues. CDR3 amino acids: CATADSGRDRVYVGNQPQHF. The CDR3 DNA follows: TGCGCCACCGCAGACAGTGGAAGGGACAGGGTTTACGTAGGCAATCAGCCCCAGCATTTT.

There are a few counts of this clonotype. With a much larger clone just one base away, this may be a read error. This chain joins TRBV20-1 and TRBJ2-1; 10 bases agree with TRBD2. The CDR3 consists of 14 residues. Per the germline V gene, CDR1 is DFQATT and CDR2 is SNEGSKA (reference sequence). The CDR3 DNA is TGCAGTGGCCCACCGGGACTAGCGTACACTGAGCAGTTCTTC. Translating gives CSGPPGLAYTEQFF.

This clonotype was counted a few times. The chain couples TRBV12-3 or TRBV12-4 to TRBJ2-5; D perhaps matches TRBD1 (6 bases). The CDR3 sequence is 15 residues long. The V end was cut by 0 bases, the J end by 4 bases, with 12 bases between. The DNA of the CDR3 is TGTGCCAGCAGTTTAGCAGGGGGAGAAGGAGAGACCCAGTACTTC. It encodes CASSLAGGEGETQYF.

The chain has TRBV2 and TRBJ1-2; 10 bases are shared with TRBD1. The CDR3 totals 15 residues. The germline V gene has CDR1 SNHLY and CDR2 FYNNEI. V was clipped by 7 bases and J by 1 base; unmatched bases: 6. This CDR3 reads CASIRDRGINYGYTF. In nucleotides, the CDR3 is TGTGCCAGCATCCGGGACAGGGGAATTAACTATGGCTACACCTTC.

This clonotype was counted between two and nine times. A single base separates this from a much larger clone, so it may be a read error. The chain employs TRBV7-2 and TRBJ2-5; D call uncertain. Germline V gene lookup returns CDR1 SGHTA and CDR2 FQGNSA. This CDR3 contains 15 residues. The CDR3 spells CASSQTPALQETQHF. CDR3 coding DNA: TGTGCCAGCAGCCAGACCCCAGCGCTCCAAGAGACCCAGCACTTC.

In its sample, this clonotype was seen many times. V gene TRBV2 combines with J gene TRBJ2-1; D unclear. The V end lost 7 bases, the J end lost 7 bases, and 5 bases lay between the germline ends. Germline V lookup: CDR1 SNHLY, CDR2 FYNNEI. The CDR3 contains 10 residues. In DNA, the CDR3 is TGTGCCAGCATGGGTAATGAGCAGTTCTTC. It yields the protein CASMGNEQFF.

The V gene is TRBV25-1, the J gene TRBJ2-7; tentatively, D is TRBD2 (5 bases). The CDR3 contains 15 residues. From germline, CDR1 is MGHDK and CDR2 SYGVNS. Trimming removed 3 bases from V and 0 bases from J, with 12 bases in between. CDR3 in amino acids: CASSDPTGSSYEQYF. Written as DNA, the CDR3 is TGTGCCAGCAGTGACCCGACTGGGAGCTCCTACGAGCAGTACTTC.

This clonotype has at least ten counts. This may be a read error, as it is one base from a much larger clone. Because it lacks the conserved phenylalanine or tryptophan at the end, this CDR3 is likely a read error. The rearrangement joins TRBV7-2 to TRBJ2-5; 7 positions match TRBD1. V lost 4 bases and J lost 1; bases outside the gene matches: 3. Germline CDR1 and CDR2: SGHTA and FQGNSA. The CDR3 consists of 14 residues. Written as DNA, the CDR3 is TGTGCCAGCAGCTCTGGGACAGCCCAAGAGACCCAGTACCTC. The encoded protein is CASSSGTAQETQYL.

This clonotype was picked up many times. The rearrangement uses TRBV7-9 and TRBJ2-7, with D perhaps TRBD1 (6 bases). Trimming removed 3 bases at V and 3 bases at J, with 12 bases between. This CDR3 is built from 14 residues. From germline, CDR1 is SEHNR and CDR2 FQNEAQ (reference sequence). The CDR3 bases are TGTGCCAGCAGCTTTGGGACAACAAGCTACGAGCAGTACTTC. Its protein product is CASSFGTTSYEQYF. Drawing the rest from reference TRBV7-9 and TRBJ2-7, the complete variable domain is DTGVSQNPRHKITKRGQNVTFRCDPISEHNRLYWYRQTLGQGPEFLTYFQNEAQLEKSRLLSDRFSAERPKGSFSTLEIQRTEQGDSAMYLCASSFGTTSYEQYFGPGTRLTVT.

This clonotype was picked up a small number of times. The chain couples TRBV6-1 to TRBJ1-1, with D uncertain. Germline values: CDR1 MNHNS, CDR2 SASEGT. The CDR3 length is 13 residues. V lost 6 bases and J 3 bases, leaving 11 bases between the germline ends. The CDR3 nucleotides read TGTGCCAGCAGGGCCGCCGATTACACTGAAGCTTTCTTT. Amino acid sequence: CASRAADYTEAFF.

Of note for this clonotype: An end of the junction differs from the germline gene, which may be a read error. This chain uses TRBV11-1 with TRBJ1-5, with D possibly TRBD1 on 5 matching bases. From germline, CDR1 is SGHAT and CDR2 FQDESV (reference sequence). The CDR3 covers 14 residues. The CDR3 protein is CASSLGLVNEPQHF. The CDR3 DNA follows: TGTGCCAGCAGCTTGGGGCTAGTCAATGAGCCCCAGCATTTT.

This clonotype was detected ten times or more. The chain is built from TRBV10-3 and TRBJ2-5; D is uncertain. This CDR3 is built from 11 residues. The germline V and J ends were trimmed by 3 bases and 6 bases, with 5 bases remaining between them. Germline V gives CDR1 ENHRY, CDR2 SYGVKD. CDR3 sequence (DNA): TGTGCCATCAGTGACAGGAAGACCCAGTACTTC. Translated, it gives CAISDRKTQYF.

This clonotype was counted only a few times. The chain uses TRBV3-2 and TRBJ2-1; TRBD1 was called by the table and not checked on the DNA. TRBV3-2 is deemed a pseudogene. CDR3 length: 17 amino acids. CDR3: CASSQDIQVRGNNEQFF. DNA of the CDR3: TGTGCCAGCAGCCAGGACATTCAGGTCAGGGGGAACAATGAGCAGTTCTTC.

This chain connects TRBV7-3 to TRBJ2-1, with 13 bases lining up with TRBD2. This CDR3 comprises 15 residues. Germline CDR1 SGHTA, CDR2 FQGTGA. Trimming removed 5 bases from V and 9 bases from J; junction bases left unmatched: 7. The CDR3 coding sequence is TGTGCCAGCAGCCCAGGGACTAGCGGGGCCGGTGAGCAGTTCTTC. This translates into CASSPGTSGAGEQFF.